This passage covers 28 T cell receptor beta chains from one sample sequenced in a study of T cell responses to AZD1222 COVID-19 vaccine. Libraries were prepared by immunoSEQ multiplex PCR; TCRdb keeps only in-frame clonotypes and omits some of them. The sample contains around 150,000 clones, over 80% of which appear only once. Sequenced here: peripheral blood, sampled 28 days after the second AZD1222 dose. These receptors all stem from an adult who received the AZD1222 COVID-19 vaccine.

V and J are TRBV6-2 or TRBV6-3 and TRBJ1-6, with a possible D match to TRBD1 (5 bases). Germline CDR1 reads MNHEY; CDR2 reads SVGEGT. This CDR3 comprises 19 residues. Trimming shortened V by 4 bases and J by 0 bases, and 19 bases separated the two germline ends. The CDR3 DNA reads as TGTGCCAGCAGTTCCCCGACAGATCTGGGAAGCTCCTATAATTCACCCCTCCACTTT. Its protein is CASSSPTDLGSSYNSPLHF.

The genes are TRBV5-1 and TRBJ2-1; 7 nucleotides match TRBD1. Per germline, CDR1 SGHRS and CDR2 YFSETQ. J was trimmed by 8 bases and V by 4 bases; bases with no gene match: 12. The CDR3 contains 15 residues. CDR3 sequence reads: CASSLAEDRHDEQFF. Here the CDR3 DNA reads TGCGCCAGCAGCCTCGCCGAGGACAGGCACGATGAGCAGTTCTTC.

This sequence joins TRBV5-4 and TRBJ2-5; D may match TRBD1 or TRBD2 (6 bases each). Germline loops: CDR1 SGHNT, CDR2 YYREEE (reference sequence). V lost 10 bases, J lost 0 bases, and 10 bases lay in between. CDR3 size: 12 residues. The CDR3 DNA reads as TGTGCCTCGGGGGCAGACCAAGAGACCCAGTACTTC. Residues: CASGADQETQYF.

This clone appeared a single time. The chain links TRBV27 to TRBJ2-7; D possibly corresponds to TRBD2 (5 bases). The V and J ends lost 5 bases and 4 bases respectively, with 9 bases between them. Per the germline V gene, CDR1 is MNHEY and CDR2 is SMNVEV (reference sequence). This CDR3 contains 12 residues. The CDR3 loop reads CASSPTGYEQYF. CDR3 in DNA: TGTGCCAGCAGTCCGACGGGGTACGAGCAGTACTTC.

The chain has TRBV7-3 and TRBJ2-5; 8 bases fit TRBD2. V gave up 0 bases and J gave up 5 bases; unmatched junction bases: 8. The CDR3 length is 16 residues. Germline values: CDR1 SGHTA, CDR2 FQGTGA. CDR3 nucleotide sequence: TGTGCCAGCAGCTTAACGGGCGGGGGGCTGTTCGAGACCCAGTACTTC. Translation: CASSLTGGGLFETQYF.

The chain uses TRBV18 and TRBJ1-1; D is undetermined. This CDR3 region has 12 residues. V dropped 1 base and J dropped 6 bases, with 6 bases sitting between them. Germline CDR1 and CDR2: KGHSH and LQKENI. CDR3 sequence reads: CASSPRGAEAFF. The CDR3 bases are TGTGCCAGCTCACCACGGGGTGCTGAAGCTTTCTTT. Variable domain in full (rest from reference TRBV18 and TRBJ1-1): NAGVMQNPRHLVRRRGQEARLRCSPMKGHSHVYWYRQLPEEGLKFMVYLQKENIIDESGMPKERFSAEFPKEGPSILRIQQVVRGDSAAYFCASSPRGAEAFFGQGTRLTVV.

This rearrangement joins TRBV4-1 to TRBJ1-1; D remains ambiguous. Deletions cut 8 bases from V and 0 bases from J, with 13 bases between. Germline CDR1 and CDR2: MGHRA and YSYEKL. The CDR3 consists of 14 residues. CDR3 sequence reads: CASRGPLMNTEAFF. The CDR3, as DNA: TGCGCCAGCCGCGGCCCTCTCATGAACACTGAAGCTTTCTTT.

The chain carries TRBV10-3 and TRBJ1-1, with D possibly TRBD1 on 5 matching bases. This CDR3 has 14 residues. The germline V and J ends were trimmed by 6 bases and 1 base, with 12 bases remaining between them. Germline V lookup: CDR1 ENHRY, CDR2 SYGVKD. The CDR3 loop is CAISGVGGNTEAFF. The CDR3 DNA is TGTGCCATCAGCGGAGTTGGGGGGAACACTGAAGCTTTCTTT.

The chain joins TRBV11-1 to TRBJ2-1; D might be TRBD1 or TRBD2, each matching 5 bases. V was shortened by 2 bases and J by 4 bases, with 9 bases between the two germline ends. CDR1 is SGHAT, CDR2 FQDESV, per germline (reference sequence). The CDR3 is 14 amino acids. CDR3 DNA: TGTGCCAGCAGCTTACGGGACCCTTACAATGAGCAGTTCTTC. This encodes CASSLRDPYNEQFF.

The chain couples TRBV6-5 to TRBJ2-2; possibly TRBD1 or TRBD2 for D (5 bases each). This CDR3 is built from 15 residues. Trimming took off 7 bases at V and 3 bases at J, with 15 bases between the two ends. CDR1 is MNHEY and CDR2 is SVGAGI in the germline V gene. The CDR3 is CASIPWGKYTGELFF. The CDR3 DNA reads TGTGCCAGCATTCCGTGGGGGAAGTACACCGGGGAGCTGTTTTTT.

The chain couples TRBV19 to TRBJ1-2; D not resolved. Germline CDR1 and CDR2: LNHDA and SQIVND (reference sequence). Trimming pared 5 bases from V and 4 bases from J, leaving 11 bases between. This CDR3 has 13 residues. The CDR3 DNA is TGTGCCAGTAGTCCCCATCGTTCCTATGGCTACACCTTC. It is translated as CASSPHRSYGYTF.

The gene calls are TRBV4-1 and TRBJ1-2; no reliable D call. Germline V lookup: CDR1 MGHRA, CDR2 YSYEKL. The CDR3 spans 15 residues. Trimming removed 0 bases from V and 2 bases from J, with 10 bases in between. DNA of the CDR3: TGCGCCAGCAGCCAAGATTTAACAGAAAACTATGGCTACACCTTC. This codes for CASSQDLTENYGYTF.

This clone was observed once. CDR3: CASTYSRQGIEKLFF. The CDR3 DNA reads as TGTGCCAGCACCTACTCACGACAAGGGATTGAAAAACTGTTTTTT. This rearrangement joins TRBV6-5 to TRBJ1-4; D unresolved. The CDR3 loop spans 15 amino acids. Germline lookup yields CDR1 MNHEY and CDR2 SVGAGI. Trimming took 7 bases from V and 7 from J, leaving 19 bases between them.

This clone showed up just once. CDR3 amino acids: CASSQDVRQPYGYTF. Written as DNA, the CDR3 is TGTGCCAGCAGCCAAGACGTACGCCAGCCCTATGGCTACACCTTC. V and J are TRBV3-1 (or the pseudogene TRBV3-2) and TRBJ1-2; D remains ambiguous. Trimming left V 0 bases short and J 4 bases short, with 12 bases between. The CDR3 contains 15 residues. CDR1 is LGHDT and CDR2 is YNNKEL in the germline V gene (reference sequence).

DNA for the CDR3: TGCAGTGCTAGTCGCCTGGACAGGCAAGAGACCCAGTACTTC. It is translated as CSASRLDRQETQYF. The chain employs TRBV20-1 and TRBJ2-5; the match to TRBD1 covers 7 bases. From germline, CDR1 is DFQATT and CDR2 SNEGSKA (reference sequence). The ends lost 3 bases at V and 2 bases at J; junction bases unmatched: 6. The CDR3 extends over 14 amino acids.

The chain uses TRBV28 and TRBJ2-3; 7 nucleotides agree with TRBD2. CDR1 is MDHEN, CDR2 SYDVKM, per germline. This CDR3 region has 13 residues. The V and J ends lost 5 bases and 5 bases, in that order; junction bases with no gene match: 4. The CDR3 region is CASSRGGGDTQYF. The CDR3 bases are TGTGCCAGCAGTCGAGGCGGGGGAGATACGCAGTATTTT.

This chain connects TRBV7-9 to TRBJ1-4; D gene unclear. Trimming took off 4 bases at V and 0 bases at J, with 12 bases between the two ends. Germline CDR1 reads SEHNR; CDR2 reads FQNEAQ (reference sequence). The CDR3 loop spans 16 amino acids. The CDR3 DNA reads as TGTGCCAGCAGCTCCCCGACGGAGGCAACTAATGAAAAACTGTTTTTT. Protein: CASSSPTEATNEKLFF.

V is TRBV9 and J is TRBJ2-2; no clear D gene. Germline CDR1 reads SGDLS; CDR2 reads YYNGEE. V shed 4 bases and J shed 4 bases, with 8 bases lying between them. CDR3 length: 13 residues. The CDR3 reads CASSSPSTGELFF. For the CDR3, the DNA is TGTGCCAGCAGCTCCCCGAGCACCGGGGAGCTGTTTTTT.

The rearrangement uses TRBV6-1 and TRBJ2-7, with TRBD1 as a possible D gene (5 bases). Trimming took off 2 bases at V and 9 bases at J, with 26 bases between the two ends. Germline loops: CDR1 MNHNS, CDR2 SASEGT. The CDR3 covers 17 residues. DNA for the CDR3: TGTGCCAGCAGTGAATTCCCACCCGTCAGACAGCTACGTCGGCAGTACTTC. As protein: CASSEFPPVRQLRRQYF.

The chain is built from TRBV28 and TRBJ2-7; 9 positions agree with TRBD2. The germline V gene has CDR1 MDHEN and CDR2 SYDVKM. The CDR3 runs to 15 residues. Trimming took 5 bases from V and 4 from J; bases not matched to a gene: 9. The chain's CDR3 is CASSDILAGVYEQYF. The CDR3 DNA reads as TGTGCCAGCAGTGATATACTAGCGGGCGTATACGAGCAGTACTTC.

The chain employs TRBV27 and TRBJ1-5; perhaps TRBD1 as D (5 bases). Germline lookup yields CDR1 MNHEY and CDR2 SMNVEV (reference sequence). V was shortened by 1 base and J by 4 bases, with 8 bases between the two germline ends. The CDR3 runs 14 residues. CDR3 in amino acids: CASSLWGVNQPQHF. CDR3 bases: TGTGCCAGCAGTTTATGGGGGGTGAATCAGCCCCAGCATTTT.

The chain uses TRBV14 and TRBJ2-7, with TRBD1 as a possible D gene (6 bases). Germline V gene lookup returns CDR1 SGHDN and CDR2 FVKESK. Deletions cut 0 bases from V and 1 base from J, with 10 bases between. There are 15 residues in the CDR3. In DNA, the CDR3 is TGTGCCAGCAGCCAAGAGACAGGAGAATCCTACGAGCAGTACTTC. Translation: CASSQETGESYEQYF.

The chain has TRBV27 and TRBJ1-4, with 9 positions matching TRBD1. This CDR3 has 15 residues. CDR1 MNHEY and CDR2 SMNVEV come from the germline V gene (reference sequence). With V trimmed by 6 bases and J by 7 bases, 9 bases remained unmatched. DNA of the CDR3: TGTGCCAGCAGCCAGACTACAGGGGGCGGTGAAAAACTGTTTTTT. As protein: CASSQTTGGGEKLFF.

This clone was seen just once. V is TRBV6-1 and J is TRBJ2-5; D is possibly TRBD2 (7 bases). V was trimmed by 0 bases and J by 3 bases, leaving 17 bases between them. The CDR3 contains 17 residues. Germline lookup yields CDR1 MNHNS and CDR2 SASEGT. The CDR3 spells CASSEALGRGGEETQYF. CDR3 sequence (DNA): TGTGCCAGCAGTGAAGCGCTCGGAAGAGGGGGGGAAGAGACCCAGTACTTC.

The V and J genes are TRBV2 and TRBJ2-3, with D tentatively TRBD2 (5 bases). Between the trimmed V and J ends, which lost 3 bases and 3 bases, there was a span of 16 bases. Germline V gene data show CDR1 as SNHLY and CDR2 as FYNNEI. The CDR3 loop spans 16 amino acids. CDR3 loop: CASSDLGLVLTDTQYF. CDR3 coding DNA: TGTGCCAGCAGTGATCTAGGACTGGTCTTGACAGATACGCAGTATTTT.

V is TRBV28 and J is TRBJ1-3; 8 bases match TRBD1. The J segment lost 2 bases and the V segment lost 5 bases, leaving 8 bases of the junction unmatched. The CDR3 contains 16 residues. Per the germline V gene, CDR1 is MDHEN and CDR2 is SYDVKM. The CDR3 loop reads CASSPPEGQAGNTIYF. The CDR3 DNA is TGTGCCAGCAGTCCTCCCGAGGGACAGGCTGGAAACACCATATATTTT.

J is TRBJ1-2 and V is TRBV6-6, with 7 bases aligning to TRBD1. The CDR3 has 14 residues. The trim removed 0 bases at V and 6 bases at J, leaving 4 bases unmatched. Per germline, CDR1 MNHNY and CDR2 SVGAGI (reference sequence). Written as DNA, the CDR3 is TGTGCCAGCAGTTACTCGGCAGGGGGTGATGGCTACACCTTC. Its translation: CASSYSAGGDGYTF.

DNA of the CDR3: TGTGCCAGCGGGGGTATGGGTAAAGAGACCCAGTACTTC. This codes for CASGGMGKETQYF. The chain links TRBV25-1 to TRBJ2-5, with D perhaps given as TRBD1 or TRBD2 (5 bases each). This CDR3 has 13 amino acids. CDR1 is MGHDK and CDR2 is SYGVNS in the germline V gene. V gave up 8 bases and J gave up 3 bases, with 13 bases separating them. Based on the CDR3 plus reference TRBV25-1 and TRBJ2-5, the full variable domain is EADIYQTPRYLVIGTGKKITLECSQTMGHDKMYWYQQDPGMELHLIHYSYGVNSTEKGDLSSESTVSRIRTEHFPLTLESARPSHTSQYLCASGGMGKETQYFGPGTRLLVL.